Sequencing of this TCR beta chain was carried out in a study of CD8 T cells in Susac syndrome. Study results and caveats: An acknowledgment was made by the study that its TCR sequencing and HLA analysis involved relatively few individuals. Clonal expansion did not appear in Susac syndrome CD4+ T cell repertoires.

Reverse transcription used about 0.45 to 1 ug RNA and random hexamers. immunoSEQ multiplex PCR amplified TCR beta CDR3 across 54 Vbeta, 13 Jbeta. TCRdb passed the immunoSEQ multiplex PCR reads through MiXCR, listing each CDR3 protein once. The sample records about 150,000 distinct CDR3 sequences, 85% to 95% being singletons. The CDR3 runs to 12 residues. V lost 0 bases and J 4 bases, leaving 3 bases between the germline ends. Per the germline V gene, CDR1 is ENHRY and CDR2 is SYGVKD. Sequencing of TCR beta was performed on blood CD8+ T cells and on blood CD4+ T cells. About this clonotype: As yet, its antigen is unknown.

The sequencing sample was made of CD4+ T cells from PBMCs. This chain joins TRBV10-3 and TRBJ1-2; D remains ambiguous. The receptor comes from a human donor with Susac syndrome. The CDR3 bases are TGTGCCATCAGTGAGTCAGGCTATGGCTACACCTTC. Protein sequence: CAISESGYGYTF.